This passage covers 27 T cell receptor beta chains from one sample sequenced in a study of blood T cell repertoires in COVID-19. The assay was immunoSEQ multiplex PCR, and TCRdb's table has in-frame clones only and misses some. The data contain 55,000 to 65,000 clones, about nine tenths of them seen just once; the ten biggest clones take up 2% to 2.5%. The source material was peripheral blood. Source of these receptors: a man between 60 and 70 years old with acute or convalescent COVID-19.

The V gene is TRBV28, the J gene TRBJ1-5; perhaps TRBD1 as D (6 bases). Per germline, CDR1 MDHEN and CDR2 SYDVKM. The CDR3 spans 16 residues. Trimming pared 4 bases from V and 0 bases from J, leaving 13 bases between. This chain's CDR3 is CASSYPTGYSNQPQHF. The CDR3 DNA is TGTGCCAGCAGTTATCCGACAGGTTATAGCAATCAGCCCCAGCATTTT.

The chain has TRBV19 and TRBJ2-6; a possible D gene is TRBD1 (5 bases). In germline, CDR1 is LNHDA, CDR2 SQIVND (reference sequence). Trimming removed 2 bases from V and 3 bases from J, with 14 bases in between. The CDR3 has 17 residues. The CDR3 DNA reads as TGTGCCAGTAGTATAAGGGGTAGGGGCTATGGGGCCAACGTCCTGACTTTC. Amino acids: CASSIRGRGYGANVLTF.

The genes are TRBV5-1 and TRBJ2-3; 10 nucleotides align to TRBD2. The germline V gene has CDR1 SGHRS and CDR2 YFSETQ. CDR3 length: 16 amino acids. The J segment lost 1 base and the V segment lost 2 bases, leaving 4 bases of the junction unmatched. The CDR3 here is CASSLNGLAGTDTQYF. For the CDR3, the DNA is TGCGCCAGCAGCTTAAATGGACTAGCGGGCACAGATACGCAGTATTTT.

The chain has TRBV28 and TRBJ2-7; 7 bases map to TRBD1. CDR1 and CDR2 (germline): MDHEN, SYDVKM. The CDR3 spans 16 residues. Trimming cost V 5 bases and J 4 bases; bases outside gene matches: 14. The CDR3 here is CASSPTGRVTLYEQYF. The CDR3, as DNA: TGTGCCAGCAGTCCGACAGGGAGAGTTACCTTATACGAGCAGTACTTC.

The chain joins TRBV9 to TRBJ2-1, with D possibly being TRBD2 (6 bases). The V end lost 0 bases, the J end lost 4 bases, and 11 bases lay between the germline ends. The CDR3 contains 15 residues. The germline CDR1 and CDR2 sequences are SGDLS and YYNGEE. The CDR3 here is CASSVATSQYNEQFF. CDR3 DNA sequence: TGTGCCAGCAGCGTAGCAACTAGCCAATACAATGAGCAGTTCTTC.

CDR3 residues: CASRDRATDTQYF. As DNA, the CDR3 is TGTGCCAGTAGGGACAGGGCGACAGATACGCAGTATTTT. This sequence joins TRBV6-5 and TRBJ2-3; 9 bases fit TRBD1. The CDR3 runs to 13 residues. Germline CDR1 is MNHEY and CDR2 is SVGAGI. Losses at the gene ends were 9 bases for V and 3 bases for J; bases not matched to a gene: 4.

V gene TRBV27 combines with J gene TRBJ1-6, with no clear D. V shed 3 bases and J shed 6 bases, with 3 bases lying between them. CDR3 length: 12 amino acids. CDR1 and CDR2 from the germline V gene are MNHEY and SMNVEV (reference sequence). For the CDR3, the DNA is TGTGCCAGCAGTTTTCGTAATTCACCCCTCCACTTT. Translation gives CASSFRNSPLHF.

The DNA of the CDR3 is TGTGCCAGCAGTTTTAACGGGAACTATGGCTACACCTTC. This codes for CASSFNGNYGYTF. The chain links TRBV12-3 or TRBV12-4 to TRBJ1-2; D gene uncertain. CDR3 length: 13 residues. V lost 3 bases and J 2 bases, leaving 7 bases between the germline ends.

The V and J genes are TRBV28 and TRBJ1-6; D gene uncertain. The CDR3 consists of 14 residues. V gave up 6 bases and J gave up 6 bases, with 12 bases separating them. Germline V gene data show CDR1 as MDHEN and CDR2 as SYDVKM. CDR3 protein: CASSGVTSNSPLHF. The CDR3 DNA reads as TGTGCCAGCAGCGGGGTGACGAGTAATTCACCCCTCCACTTT.

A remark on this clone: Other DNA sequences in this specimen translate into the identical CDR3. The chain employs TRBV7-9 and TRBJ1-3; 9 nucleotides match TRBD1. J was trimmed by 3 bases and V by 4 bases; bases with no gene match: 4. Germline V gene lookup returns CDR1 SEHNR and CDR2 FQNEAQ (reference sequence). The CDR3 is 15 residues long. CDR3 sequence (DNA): TGTGCCAGCAGCTGGGGACAGGGAAGTGGAAACACCATATATTTT. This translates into CASSWGQGSGNTIYF.

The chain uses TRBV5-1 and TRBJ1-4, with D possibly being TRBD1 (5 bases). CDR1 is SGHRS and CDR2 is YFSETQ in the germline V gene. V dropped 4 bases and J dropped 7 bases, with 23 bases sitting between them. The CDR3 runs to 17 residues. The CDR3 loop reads CASSPALRTGLLEKLFF. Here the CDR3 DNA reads TGCGCCAGCAGCCCGGCTTTAAGGACGGGACTCCTTGAAAAACTGTTTTTT.

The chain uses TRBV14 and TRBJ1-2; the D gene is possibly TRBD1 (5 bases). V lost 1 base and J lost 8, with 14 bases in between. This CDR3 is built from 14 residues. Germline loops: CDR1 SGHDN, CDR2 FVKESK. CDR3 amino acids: CASSQAQGRVGYTF. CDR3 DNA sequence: TGTGCCAGCAGCCAAGCGCAGGGTAGAGTGGGCTACACCTTC. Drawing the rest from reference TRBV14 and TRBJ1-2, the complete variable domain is EAGVTQFPSHSVIEKGQTVTLRCDPISGHDNLYWYRRVMGKEIKFLLHFVKESKQDESGMPNNRFLAERTGGTYSTLKVQPAELEDSGVYFCASSQAQGRVGYTFGSGTRLTVV.

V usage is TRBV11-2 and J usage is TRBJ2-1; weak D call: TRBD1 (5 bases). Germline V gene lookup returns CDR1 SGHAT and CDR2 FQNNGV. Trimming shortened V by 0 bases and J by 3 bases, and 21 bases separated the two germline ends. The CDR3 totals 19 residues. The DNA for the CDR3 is TGTGCCAGCAGCTTAGATCCCCGGCGTCAGGGTCCTAACTACAATGAGCAGTTCTTC. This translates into CASSLDPRRQGPNYNEQFF.

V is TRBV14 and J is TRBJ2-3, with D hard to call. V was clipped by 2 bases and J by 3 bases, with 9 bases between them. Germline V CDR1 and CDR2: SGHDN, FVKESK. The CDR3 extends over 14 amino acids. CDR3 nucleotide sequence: TGTGCCAGCAGCCAACGGCAGACAACAGATACGCAGTATTTT. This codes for CASSQRQTTDTQYF.

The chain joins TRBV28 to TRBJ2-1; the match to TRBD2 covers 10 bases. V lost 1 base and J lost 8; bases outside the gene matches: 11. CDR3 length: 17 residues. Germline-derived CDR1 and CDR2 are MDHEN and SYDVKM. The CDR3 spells CASSLLLPSGRAYEQFF. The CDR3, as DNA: TGTGCCAGCAGTTTATTGCTCCCTAGCGGGAGAGCGTATGAGCAGTTCTTC.

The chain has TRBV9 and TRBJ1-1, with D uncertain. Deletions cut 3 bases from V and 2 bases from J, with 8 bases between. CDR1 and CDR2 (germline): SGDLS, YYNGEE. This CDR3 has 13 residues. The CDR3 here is CASSATPNTEAFF. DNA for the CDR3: TGTGCCAGCAGCGCCACACCTAACACTGAAGCTTTCTTT.

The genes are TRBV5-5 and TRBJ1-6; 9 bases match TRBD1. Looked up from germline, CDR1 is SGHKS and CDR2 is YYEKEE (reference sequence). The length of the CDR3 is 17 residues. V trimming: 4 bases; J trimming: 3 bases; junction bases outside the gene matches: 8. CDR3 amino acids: CASSLRGQGVYNSPLHF. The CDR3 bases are TGTGCCAGCAGCCTACGGGGACAGGGCGTCTATAATTCACCCCTCCACTTT.

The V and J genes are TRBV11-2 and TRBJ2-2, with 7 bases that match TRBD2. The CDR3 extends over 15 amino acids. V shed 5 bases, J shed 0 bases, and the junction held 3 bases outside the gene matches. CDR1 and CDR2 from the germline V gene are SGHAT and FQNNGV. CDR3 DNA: TGTGCCAGCAGCCTTCGGGGGGCGAACACCGGGGAGCTGTTTTTT. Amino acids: CASSLRGANTGELFF. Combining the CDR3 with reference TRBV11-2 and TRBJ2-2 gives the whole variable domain EAGVAQSPRYKIIEKRQSVAFWCNPISGHATLYWYQQILGQGPKLLIQFQNNGVVDDSQLPKDRFSAERLKGVDSTLKIQPAKLEDSAVYLCASSLRGANTGELFFGEGSRLTVL.

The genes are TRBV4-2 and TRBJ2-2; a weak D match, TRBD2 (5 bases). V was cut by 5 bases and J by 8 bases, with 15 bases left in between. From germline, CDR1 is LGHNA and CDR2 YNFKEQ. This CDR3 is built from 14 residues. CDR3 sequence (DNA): TGTGCCAGCAGCTTGGACTCCCTCCAAGGGGAGCTGTTTTTT. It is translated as CASSLDSLQGELFF.

CDR3 in DNA: TGTGCCAGCAGCCCCGGGGCGGGGGAAGATACGCAGTATTTT. Amino acids: CASSPGAGEDTQYF. The genes are TRBV5-6 and TRBJ2-3; 7 positions match TRBD2. The CDR3 length is 14 residues. V lost 4 bases and J lost 5; bases outside the gene matches: 7. Germline CDR1 is SGHDT and CDR2 is YYEEEE.

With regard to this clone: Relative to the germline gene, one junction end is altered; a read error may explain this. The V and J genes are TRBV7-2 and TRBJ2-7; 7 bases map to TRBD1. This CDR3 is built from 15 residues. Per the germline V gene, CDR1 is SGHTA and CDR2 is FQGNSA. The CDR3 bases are TGTGCCAGCAGCGACCGGCACCAGGGGGTAGAATATCAGAACTTC. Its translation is CASSDRHQGVEYQNF.

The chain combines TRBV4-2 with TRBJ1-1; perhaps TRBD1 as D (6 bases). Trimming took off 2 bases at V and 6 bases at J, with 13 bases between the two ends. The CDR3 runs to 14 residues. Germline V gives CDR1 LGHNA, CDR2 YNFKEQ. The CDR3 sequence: CASSQPDRFAEAFF. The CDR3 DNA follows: TGTGCCAGCAGCCAACCAGACAGGTTCGCTGAAGCTTTCTTT.

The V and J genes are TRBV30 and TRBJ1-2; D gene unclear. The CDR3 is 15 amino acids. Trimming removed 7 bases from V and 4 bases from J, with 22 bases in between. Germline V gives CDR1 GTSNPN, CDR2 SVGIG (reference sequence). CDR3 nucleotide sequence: TGTGCCTCCACCCCCCCACCTCAGATCGCCTATGGCTACACCTTC. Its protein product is CASTPPPQIAYGYTF.

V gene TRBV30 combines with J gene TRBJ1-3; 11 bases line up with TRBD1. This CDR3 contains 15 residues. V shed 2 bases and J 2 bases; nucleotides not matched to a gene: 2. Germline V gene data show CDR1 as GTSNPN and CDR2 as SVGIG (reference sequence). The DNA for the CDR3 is TGTGCCTGGAGTAGGGGACAGGGGGCTGGAAACACCATATATTTT. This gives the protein CAWSRGQGAGNTIYF.

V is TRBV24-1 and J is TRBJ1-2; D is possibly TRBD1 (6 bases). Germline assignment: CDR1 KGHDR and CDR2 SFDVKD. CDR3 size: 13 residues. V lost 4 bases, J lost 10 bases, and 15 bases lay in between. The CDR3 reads CATSETQGVDYTF. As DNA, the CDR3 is TGTGCCACCAGTGAAACACAGGGAGTGGACTACACCTTC.

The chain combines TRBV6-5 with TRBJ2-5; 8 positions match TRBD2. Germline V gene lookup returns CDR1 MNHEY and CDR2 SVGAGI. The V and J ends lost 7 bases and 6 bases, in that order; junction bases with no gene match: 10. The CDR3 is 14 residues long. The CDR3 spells CASTSGLTPKTQYF. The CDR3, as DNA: TGTGCCAGCACTAGCGGGCTAACCCCCAAGACCCAGTACTTC.

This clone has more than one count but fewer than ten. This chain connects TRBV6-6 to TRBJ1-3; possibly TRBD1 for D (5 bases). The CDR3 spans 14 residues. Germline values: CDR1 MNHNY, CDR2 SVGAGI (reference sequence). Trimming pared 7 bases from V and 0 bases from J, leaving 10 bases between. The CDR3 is CASNTGDSGNTIYF. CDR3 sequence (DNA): TGTGCCAGCAATACAGGCGACTCTGGAAACACCATATATTTT.